This T cell receptor beta chain stems from a study of blood T cell repertoires in COVID-19. On the study more broadly: Specimens from acute and convalescent COVID-19 originated in the United States, Italy and Spain.

Germline V gene data show CDR1 as MNHEY and CDR2 as SVGAGI. J lost 4 bases, V lost 2 bases, and 4 bases had no gene match. The CDR3 has 15 residues. Repertoires were generated with immunoSEQ multiplex PCR, while TCRdb's copy carries only in-frame clones and drops some. This table has more than 150,000 clones, 78% appearing once. The sample taken for sequencing was PBMCs or T cells enriched from blood (not recorded which). V and J are TRBV6-5 and TRBJ2-1; 8 bases map to TRBD2. This sequence was found in a woman aged 45-65 years who had recovered from COVID-19. The CDR3 DNA reads TGTGCCAGCAGTTACGAGCGGGAGTCTTACAATGAGCAGTTCTTC. Its protein is CASSYERESYNEQFF.